This T cell receptor (beta chain) is drawn from a study of blood T cells in healthy people across ages. Study results and caveats: Observed TCR beta diversity per million T cells went down as age went up. This fall followed a roughly linear course with age.

This clonotype was recorded many times. Its cognate antigen is unknown. There are 12 residues in the CDR3. Looked up from germline, CDR1 is SGHRS and CDR2 is YFSETQ. V dropped 0 bases and J dropped 7 bases, with 8 bases sitting between them. The individuals who served as donors were healthy Caucasians living in Russia, aged roughly 6 to 95. The total RNA that was extracted per sample amounted to at least 5.5 micrograms. Together with a sample-barcoded 5' primer, a J-beta primer mix was included in a second PCR lasting roughly 6 to 12 cycles. Via MiXCR, TCRdb re-called the 5' RACE reads, giving one row per CDR3 protein. Here the sample spans some 640,000 distinct CDR3 sequences, less than 35% being singletons.

The receptor was derived from a woman at least 80 years old in good health. The V gene is TRBV5-1, the J gene TRBJ2-7, with no clear D. Material: blood. The CDR3 DNA sequence: TGCGCCAGCAGCTTGGGCGTTCGGGAGCAGTACTTC. It codes for CASSLGVREQYF.